The entry below gives a single TCR beta chain sequence along with its context. Its cognate antigen is unknown. These data are taken from a study of shared clonotypes between healthy human individuals. The wider study: Three plates were used per donor for CD4 naive, three for CD4 memory, two for CD8 naive and one for CD8 memory.

This CDR3 is 16 amino acids long. Trimming stripped 6 bases from V and 0 bases from J, with 15 bases between. The germline V gene encodes CDR1 MNHNY and CDR2 SVGAGI (reference sequence). Here immunoSEQ multiplex PCR was the method, and the copy in TCRdb shows in-frame clones only, minus some. There are some 980,000 clones in the sample; approximately 76% occur only once, and approximately 1.5% lies in the top ten. Healthy and HIV-negative, the adult donors had no recent acute infections or vaccinations. Study observations and caveats: Across subsets, estimated richness was generally greater for naive than for memory populations.

This chain connects TRBV6-6 to TRBJ2-1; D may be TRBD1 (6 bases). The source material was memory CD4+ T cells sorted from blood. Noted subset: CD45RA-negative fraction. The sequence derives from a young man in good health. The CDR3 nucleotides read TGTGCCAGCAGACCTATCCAGGGGAGCTCCTACAATGAGCAGTTCTTC. Translation: CASRPIQGSSYNEQFF.